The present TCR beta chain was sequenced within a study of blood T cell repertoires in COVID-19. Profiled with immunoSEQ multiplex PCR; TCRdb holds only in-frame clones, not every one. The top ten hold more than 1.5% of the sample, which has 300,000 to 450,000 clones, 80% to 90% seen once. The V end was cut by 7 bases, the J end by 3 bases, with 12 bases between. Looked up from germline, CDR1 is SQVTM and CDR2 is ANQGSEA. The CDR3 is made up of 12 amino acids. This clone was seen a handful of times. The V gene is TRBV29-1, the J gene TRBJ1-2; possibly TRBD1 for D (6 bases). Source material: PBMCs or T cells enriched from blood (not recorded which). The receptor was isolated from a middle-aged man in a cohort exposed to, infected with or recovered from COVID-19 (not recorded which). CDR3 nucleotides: TGCAGCGACAGGGTGGGCTACTATGGCTACACCTTC. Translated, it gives CSDRVGYYGYTF.